These 29 T cell receptor beta chains originate from one sample sequenced in a study of blood T cell repertoires in COVID-19. Some clones are missing from TCRdb's copy, which holds only in-frame ones; the method was immunoSEQ multiplex PCR. The sample shows about 78,000 clones, roughly 84% of them seen only once. The sequenced sample consisted of peripheral blood. The receptors shown here come from a man between 65 and 85 years old with active or convalescent COVID-19.

V is TRBV18 and J is TRBJ2-7; a weak D match, TRBD2 (6 bases). V lost 3 bases and J 3 bases, leaving 15 bases between the germline ends. Germline assignment: CDR1 KGHSH and CDR2 LQKENI. This CDR3 is 15 amino acids long. In nucleotides, the CDR3 is TGTGCCAGCTCACCGGAGGGCGCGAGGAACTACGAGCAGTACTTC. Translation: CASSPEGARNYEQYF.

This chain joins TRBV7-2 and TRBJ2-2; D possibly corresponds to TRBD1 (6 bases). Germline CDR1 reads SGHTA; CDR2 reads FQGNSA. The CDR3 loop spans 15 amino acids. Trimming stripped 3 bases from V and 6 bases from J, with 14 bases between. The CDR3 loop is CASSLGAPVPGELFF. CDR3 in DNA: TGTGCCAGCAGCTTGGGGGCGCCAGTTCCCGGGGAGCTGTTTTTT.

The CDR3 DNA follows: TGTGCCAGCAGCCAAGGGCCAGGGGATAACTATGGCTACACCTTC. Its translation: CASSQGPGDNYGYTF. The chain joins TRBV3-1 (or the pseudogene TRBV3-2) to TRBJ1-2; a possible D gene is TRBD1 (6 bases). CDR3 length equals 15 residues. Germline values: CDR1 LGHDT, CDR2 YNNKEL (reference sequence). Trimming removed 1 base at V and 1 base at J, with 10 bases between.

J is TRBJ2-2 and V is TRBV28; TRBD1 matches at 7 bases. The CDR3 has 14 amino acids. V shed 6 bases, J shed 0 bases, and the junction held 1 base outside the gene matches. The germline gives CDR1 MDHEN, CDR2 SYDVKM. CDR3 in amino acids: CASRTGTNTGELFF. CDR3 DNA: TGTGCCAGCAGGACAGGGACGAACACCGGGGAGCTGTTTTTT.

The J gene is TRBJ2-5, the V gene TRBV24-1; tentatively, D is TRBD1 (5 bases). V gave up 4 bases and J gave up 5 bases, with 16 bases separating them. Per the germline V gene, CDR1 is KGHDR and CDR2 is SFDVKD. CDR3 length equals 15 residues. Written as DNA, the CDR3 is TGTGCCACCAGTGACCCGGACACGTTCGGGGAGACCCAGTACTTC. Protein sequence: CATSDPDTFGETQYF.

This clone has just a few counts. This rearrangement joins TRBV5-1 to TRBJ1-1; 9 nucleotides match TRBD1. The CDR3 contains 14 residues. With 0 bases clipped from V and 6 bases from J, the junction kept 3 bases outside the gene matches. Germline V gene data show CDR1 as SGHRS and CDR2 as YFSETQ. As DNA, the CDR3 is TGCGCCAGCAGCTTGGAACAGGGGGCCGCTGAAGCTTTCTTT. It yields the protein CASSLEQGAAEAFF.

J is TRBJ1-4 and V is TRBV11-2; 7 bases are a match to TRBD1. With V trimmed by 3 bases and J by 5 bases, 3 bases remained unmatched. CDR1 and CDR2 (germline): SGHAT, FQNNGV. The CDR3 sequence is 14 residues long. The CDR3 bases are TGTGCCAGCAGCTTTACCAGGGGGAATGAAAAACTGTTTTTT. Translating it yields CASSFTRGNEKLFF.

The chain employs TRBV12-3 or TRBV12-4 and TRBJ1-5; D not certain. V lost 7 bases, J lost 9 bases, and 16 bases lay in between. The CDR3 sequence is 13 residues long. The CDR3 coding sequence is TGTGCCAGCACCAGAGGAGGTGAAACGCCCCAGCATTTT. This translates into CASTRGGETPQHF.

V usage is TRBV5-1 and J usage is TRBJ1-1; D is ambiguous. Germline-derived CDR1 and CDR2 are SGHRS and YFSETQ. The CDR3 consists of 13 residues. Trimming pared 5 bases from V and 0 bases from J, leaving 8 bases between. The CDR3 bases are TGCGCCAGCAGTGGGCAGTTGAACACTGAAGCTTTCTTT. Translation gives CASSGQLNTEAFF.

The chain employs TRBV7-2 and TRBJ2-5; D not resolved. V lost 2 bases to trimming and J lost 5 bases, with 15 bases between them. The CDR3 length is 15 residues. CDR1 and CDR2 (germline): SGHTA, FQGNSA. This chain's CDR3 is CASSLSQLLTETQYF. The CDR3 region has the DNA TGTGCCAGCAGCTTATCACAGCTGCTTACGGAGACCCAGTACTTC.

This chain connects TRBV6-1 to TRBJ2-2, with 14 bases aligning to TRBD2. Looked up from germline, CDR1 is MNHNS and CDR2 is SASEGT. Unmatched junction bases numbered 7, after V lost 3 bases and J lost 7 bases. CDR3 length: 17 residues. The CDR3 DNA sequence: TGTGCCAGCAGTGATCCGACGGGACTAGCGGGAGTCGGGGAGCTGTTTTTT. Translated: CASSDPTGLAGVGELFF.

In this sample, this clone turned up once. The gene calls are TRBV3-1 (or the pseudogene TRBV3-2) and TRBJ2-7, with D unclear. This CDR3 comprises 15 residues. The V end lost 1 base, the J end lost 0 bases, and 10 bases lay between the germline ends. Germline V gene data show CDR1 as LGHDT and CDR2 as YNNKEL (reference sequence). The CDR3 DNA sequence: TGTGCCAGCAGCCAAGGAAGAGCGAGCTCCTACGAGCAGTACTTC. It is translated as CASSQGRASSYEQYF.

This clone has just a few counts. The gene calls are TRBV4-1 and TRBJ1-2, with no clear D. The CDR3 is 18 residues long. The V and J ends lost 1 base and 7 bases respectively, with 25 bases between them. Germline V gene sequence: CDR1 MGHRA, CDR2 YSYEKL. The CDR3 sequence is CASSQGSDQSRDKSGYTF. Written as DNA, the CDR3 is TGCGCCAGCAGCCAAGGGTCGGACCAGTCCCGGGATAAATCTGGCTACACCTTC.

The chain employs TRBV18 and TRBJ2-7; TRBD1 agrees at 8 bases. Germline lookup yields CDR1 KGHSH and CDR2 LQKENI. CDR3 length equals 15 residues. The trim removed 2 bases at V and 0 bases at J, leaving 3 bases unmatched. As DNA, the CDR3 is TGTGCCAGCTCACCAACAGGGGGTGGCTCCTACGAGCAGTACTTC. It specifies CASSPTGGGSYEQYF.

This chain joins TRBV7-9 and TRBJ2-4, with a possible D match to TRBD2 (7 bases). Germline CDR1 is SEHNR and CDR2 is FQNEAQ (reference sequence). The CDR3 is 18 residues long. The V end lost 5 bases, the J end lost 0 bases, and 20 bases lay between the germline ends. CDR3 region: CASSPQGRGRKAKNIQYF. The CDR3 coding sequence is TGTGCCAGCAGCCCCCAGGGGCGGGGGCGGAAAGCCAAAAACATTCAGTACTTC.

The V call is TRBV11-2, the J call TRBJ1-2; D is unclear. Per the germline V gene, CDR1 is SGHAT and CDR2 is FQNNGV. The CDR3 sequence is 13 residues long. V lost 0 bases and J 8 bases, leaving 10 bases between the germline ends. This CDR3 is CASSLDRGSGYTF. The DNA of the CDR3 is TGTGCCAGCAGCTTAGATCGAGGCTCCGGCTACACCTTC.

This clone was observed a single time. The V gene is TRBV7-3, the J gene TRBJ1-3; no clear D. Trimming stripped 6 bases from V and 0 bases from J, with 6 bases between. Germline V CDR1 and CDR2: SGHTA, FQGTGA. The length of the CDR3 is 13 residues. The CDR3 is CASSPSSGNTIYF. The CDR3 nucleotides read TGTGCCAGCAGTCCCAGCTCTGGAAACACCATATATTTT.

The chain employs TRBV9 and TRBJ1-1; D perhaps matches TRBD1 (5 bases). The length of the CDR3 is 13 residues. The germline V gene has CDR1 SGDLS and CDR2 YYNGEE. Deletions cut 4 bases from V and 1 base from J, with 8 bases between. Here the CDR3 reads CASSPTANTEAFF. The DNA for the CDR3 is TGTGCCAGCAGCCCGACAGCGAACACTGAAGCTTTCTTT.

The V call is TRBV28, the J call TRBJ2-3; 14 bases map to TRBD2. The CDR3 has 18 residues. Trimming removed 3 bases from V and 0 bases from J; junction bases left unmatched: 5. Germline CDR1 is MDHEN and CDR2 is SYDVKM. CDR3 bases: TGTGCCAGCAGTTTGACTAGCGGGGGGGCCATTAGCACAGATACGCAGTATTTT. This translates into CASSLTSGGAISTDTQYF.

The chain uses TRBV18 and TRBJ1-4; 8 nucleotides match TRBD1. Trimming cost V 6 bases and J 7 bases; bases outside gene matches: 4. The CDR3 loop spans 13 amino acids. Germline lookup yields CDR1 KGHSH and CDR2 LQKENI. CDR3 sequence: CASSPGQGEKLFF. DNA for the CDR3: TGTGCCAGCTCTCCCGGACAGGGTGAAAAACTGTTTTTT.

The V and J genes are TRBV5-1 and TRBJ2-7; the match to TRBD2 covers 7 bases. Per germline, CDR1 SGHRS and CDR2 YFSETQ. CDR3 size: 13 residues. V dropped 0 bases and J dropped 6; count of bases not matched to a gene: 3. CDR3 protein: CASSLGLAREQYF. For the CDR3, the DNA is TGCGCCAGCAGCTTGGGACTAGCTCGCGAGCAGTACTTC.

This clone was seen a single time. This rearrangement joins TRBV29-1 to TRBJ2-2; 11 nucleotides match TRBD1. The V segment lost 4 bases and the J segment 6 bases; nucleotides outside the gene matches: 7. The V gene's germline CDR1 is SQVTM and CDR2 ANQGSEA. The CDR3 runs to 15 residues. The CDR3 protein is CSVGTGGGGPGELFF. In DNA form, the CDR3 reads TGCAGCGTTGGGACAGGGGGCGGTGGTCCCGGGGAGCTGTTTTTT.

V is TRBV5-4 and J is TRBJ2-2; the D is unclear. The ends were cut back, 0 bases at V and 1 base at J, with 7 bases in the middle. The germline V gene has CDR1 SGHNT and CDR2 YYREEE (reference sequence). This CDR3 is built from 15 residues. CDR3 DNA sequence: TGTGCCAGCAGCTTGGAGTCGGGGAACACCGGGGAGCTGTTTTTT. Its translation: CASSLESGNTGELFF.

J is TRBJ2-7 and V is TRBV19; possibly TRBD2 for D (6 bases). The CDR3 consists of 12 residues. Germline V gene sequence: CDR1 LNHDA, CDR2 SQIVND (reference sequence). V lost 11 bases to trimming and J lost 0 bases, with 11 bases between them. The CDR3 DNA follows: TGTGCCGTTTCCGGGAGCTCCTACGAGCAGTACTTC. This gives the protein CAVSGSSYEQYF.

The V gene is TRBV7-3, the J gene TRBJ2-1; a weak D match, TRBD1 (6 bases). CDR3 length: 14 residues. Trimming removed 2 bases from V and 5 bases from J, with 10 bases in between. Germline assignment: CDR1 SGHTA and CDR2 FQGTGA. CDR3 in amino acids: CASSLYRAHNEQFF. CDR3 nucleotide sequence: TGTGCCAGCAGCTTATACAGGGCCCACAATGAGCAGTTCTTC.

The chain has TRBV6-6 and TRBJ1-1; D gene ambiguous. V dropped 0 bases and J dropped 7 bases, with 6 bases sitting between them. Germline assignment: CDR1 MNHNY and CDR2 SVGAGI (reference sequence). The CDR3 has 12 amino acids. The CDR3 DNA follows: TGTGCCAGCAGTTACTCGAACGGTGAAGCTTTCTTT. It yields the protein CASSYSNGEAFF.

V and J are TRBV11-2 and TRBJ2-5; tentative D call: TRBD2 (6 bases). The V gene lost 2 bases and the J gene lost 5 bases, with 24 bases spanning the gap. The germline CDR1 and CDR2 sequences are SGHAT and FQNNGV. The CDR3 is 18 residues long. This chain's CDR3 is CASSLSPRANGGRETQYF. The CDR3, as DNA: TGTGCCAGCAGCTTATCTCCCCGGGCTAACGGGGGAAGGGAGACCCAGTACTTC.

This clone appeared a single time. The chain couples TRBV27 to TRBJ2-3, with D uncertain. The CDR3 is made up of 13 amino acids. V lost 6 bases and J 6 bases, leaving 13 bases between the germline ends. Germline V gene data show CDR1 as MNHEY and CDR2 as SMNVEV (reference sequence). The CDR3 DNA reads as TGTGCCAGCAGCCACTCTTATACTGATACGCAGTATTTT. This codes for CASSHSYTDTQYF.

The table lists this clone with a few counts. The chain joins TRBV3-1 (or the pseudogene TRBV3-2) to TRBJ1-6, with 7 positions matching TRBD1. CDR1 and CDR2 from the germline V gene are LGHDT and YNNKEL (reference sequence). The CDR3 contains 15 residues. After removal of 2 bases from V and 6 bases from J, the junction contained 4 bases not matched to a gene. CDR3 sequence (DNA): TGTGCCAGCAGCCAACAGGGGGTAACTAATTCACCCCTCCACTTT. This translates into CASSQQGVTNSPLHF.